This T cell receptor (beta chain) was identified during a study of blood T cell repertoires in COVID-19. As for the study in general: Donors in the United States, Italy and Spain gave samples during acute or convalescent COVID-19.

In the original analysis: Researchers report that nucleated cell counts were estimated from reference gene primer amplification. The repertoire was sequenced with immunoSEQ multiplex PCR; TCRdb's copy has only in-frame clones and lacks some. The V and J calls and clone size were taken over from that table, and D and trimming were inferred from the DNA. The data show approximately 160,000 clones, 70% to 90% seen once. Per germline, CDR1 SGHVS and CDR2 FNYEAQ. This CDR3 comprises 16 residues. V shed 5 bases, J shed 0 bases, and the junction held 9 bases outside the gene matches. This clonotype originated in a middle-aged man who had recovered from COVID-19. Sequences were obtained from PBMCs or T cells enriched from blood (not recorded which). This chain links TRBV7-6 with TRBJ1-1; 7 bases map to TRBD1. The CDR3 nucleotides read TGTGCCAGCAGCCTCCGACAGGGCTTAATGAACACTGAAGCTTTCTTT. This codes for CASSLRQGLMNTEAFF.